The clone carrying this TCR beta chain is labeled as medium-sized (0.01 to 0.1%). The antigen remains undetermined. Template came from bulk tumor genomic DNA, at 600 ng per sample. Biopsies that were spaced far apart were taken, several per primary tumor, during surgery. Enrolled individuals presented with untreated, newly diagnosed non-small cell lung cancer and received curative surgery. This entry belongs to a study of immune heterogeneity within non-small cell lung tumors. Whole-study context: The tumors comprised a few squamous cell carcinomas, some ten non-squamous carcinomas and 1 not otherwise specified. Study-wide results and caveats: Recurrence of the same dominant CDR3 beta clonotypes was seen across tumor sites within a patient, and site-unique high-frequency clones were present alongside them. Patients largely differed in their high-frequency T-cell receptor beta clonotypes.

Multiplex PCR amplified the TCR beta CDR3 region. Its first round ran for nine to eleven cycles with 32 V and 13 J primers. A single record per CDR3 protein comes from TCRdb applying MiXCR to the multiplex PCR reads. The data contain roughly 11,000 distinct CDR3 sequences, around 30% of them singletons. With 6 bases clipped from V and 2 bases from J, the junction kept 2 bases outside the gene matches. The CDR3 is 13 amino acids. Germline values: CDR1 MDHEN, CDR2 SYDVKM. V is TRBV28 and J is TRBJ2-7; 9 positions agree with TRBD1. The sample was lung tumor tissue. This sequence was found in a woman in her fifties or sixties with non-small cell lung cancer. The CDR3 coding sequence is TGTGCCAGCAGGGGACAGGGAACCTACGAGCAGTACTTC. Its protein product is CASRGQGTYEQYF.